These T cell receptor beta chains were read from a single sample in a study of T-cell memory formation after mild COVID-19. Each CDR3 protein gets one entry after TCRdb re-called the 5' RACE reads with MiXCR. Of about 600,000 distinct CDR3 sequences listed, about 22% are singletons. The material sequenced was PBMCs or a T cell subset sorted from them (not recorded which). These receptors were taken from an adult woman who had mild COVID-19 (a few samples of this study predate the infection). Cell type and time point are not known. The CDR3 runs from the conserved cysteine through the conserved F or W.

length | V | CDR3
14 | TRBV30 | CAWSGDSLSYEQYF
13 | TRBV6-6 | CASSYRERGEQFF
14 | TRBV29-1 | CSVPGTTNTGELFF
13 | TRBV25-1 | CASSDITRLEQYF
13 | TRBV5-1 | CASSLYPKETQYF
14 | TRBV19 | CASSITSGRETQYF
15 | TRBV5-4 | CASGSGAPQNLGYTF
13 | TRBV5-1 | CASSGAFRYEQYF
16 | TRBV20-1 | CSARSETLNGLNEQYF
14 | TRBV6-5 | CASSPGVIGETQYF
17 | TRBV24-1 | CATSDLLGAEDLYEQYF
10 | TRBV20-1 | CSASFGKAFF
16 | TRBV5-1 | CASSLGQGAPGSPLHF
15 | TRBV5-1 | CASSPRDRSYNEQFF
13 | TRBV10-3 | CAIGEPANTEAFF
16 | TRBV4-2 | CASSRNPGQPIYGYTF
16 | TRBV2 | CASRGQPTRGGYGYTF
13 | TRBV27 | CASSFQQNSPLHF
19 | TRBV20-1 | CSARKGRDSFDGGNQPQHF
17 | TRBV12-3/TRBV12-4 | CASSLSPGQAVQETQYF
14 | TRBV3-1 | CASSRVYSNQPQHF
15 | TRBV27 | CASSSRQGVRLEQYF
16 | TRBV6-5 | CASSPSRVGFNTEAFF
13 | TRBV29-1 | CSVERPNTGELFF
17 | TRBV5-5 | CASSLGTASGGFYIQYF
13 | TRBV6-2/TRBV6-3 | CAIRGPYTGELFF
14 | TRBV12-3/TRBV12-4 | CASSVFEGTDTQYF
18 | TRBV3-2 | CASSQEVSHGTGGCVYTF
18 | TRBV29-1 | CSAHDPRGPTPTYNEQFF
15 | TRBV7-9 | CASSLDLGTTYEQYF
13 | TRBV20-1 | CSAQESNTGELFF
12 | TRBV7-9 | CASSSAPYEQYF
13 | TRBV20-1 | CSAGTRVTGELFF
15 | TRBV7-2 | CASSTHGSGQETQYF
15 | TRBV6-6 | CASSMTSGNTGELFF
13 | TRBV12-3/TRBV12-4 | CASSPWREGHQYF